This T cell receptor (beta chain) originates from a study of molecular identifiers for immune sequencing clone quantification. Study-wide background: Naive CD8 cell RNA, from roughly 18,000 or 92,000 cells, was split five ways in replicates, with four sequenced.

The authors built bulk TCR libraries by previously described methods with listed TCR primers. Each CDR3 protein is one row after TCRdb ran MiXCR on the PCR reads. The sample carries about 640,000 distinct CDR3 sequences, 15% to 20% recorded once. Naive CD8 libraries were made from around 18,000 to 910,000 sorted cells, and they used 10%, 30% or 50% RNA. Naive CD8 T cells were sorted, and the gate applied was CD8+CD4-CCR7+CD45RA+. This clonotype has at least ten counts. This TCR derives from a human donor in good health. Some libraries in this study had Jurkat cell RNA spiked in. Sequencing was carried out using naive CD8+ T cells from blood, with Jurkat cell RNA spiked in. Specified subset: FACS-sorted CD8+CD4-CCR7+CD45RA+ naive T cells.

CDR3 sequence reads: CASSQDLEVAGGYGYTF. The CDR3 DNA reads TGTGCCAGCAGCCAAGATCTTGAGGTTGCAGGGGGCTATGGCTACACCTTC. This chain joins TRBV14 and TRBJ1-2, with TRBD1 matching 7 bases. CDR3 size: 17 residues. CDR1 and CDR2 from the germline V gene are SGHDN and FVKESK. V lost 0 bases, J lost 4 bases, and 11 bases stayed unmatched.